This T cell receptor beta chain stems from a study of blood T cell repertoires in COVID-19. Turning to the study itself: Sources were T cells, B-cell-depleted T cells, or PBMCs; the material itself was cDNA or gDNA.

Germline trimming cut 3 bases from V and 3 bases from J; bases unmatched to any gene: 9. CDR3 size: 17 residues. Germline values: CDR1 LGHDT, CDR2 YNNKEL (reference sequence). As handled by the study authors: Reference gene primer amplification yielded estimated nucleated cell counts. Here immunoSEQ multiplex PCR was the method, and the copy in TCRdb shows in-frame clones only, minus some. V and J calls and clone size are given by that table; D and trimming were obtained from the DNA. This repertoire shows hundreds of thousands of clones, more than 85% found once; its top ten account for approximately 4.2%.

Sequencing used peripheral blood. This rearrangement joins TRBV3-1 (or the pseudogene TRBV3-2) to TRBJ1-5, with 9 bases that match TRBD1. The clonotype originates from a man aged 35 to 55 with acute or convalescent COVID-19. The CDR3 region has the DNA TGTGCCAGCAGCCAGAGCTCCGGGACAGGGTACAATCAGCCCCAGCATTTT. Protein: CASSQSSGTGYNQPQHF.